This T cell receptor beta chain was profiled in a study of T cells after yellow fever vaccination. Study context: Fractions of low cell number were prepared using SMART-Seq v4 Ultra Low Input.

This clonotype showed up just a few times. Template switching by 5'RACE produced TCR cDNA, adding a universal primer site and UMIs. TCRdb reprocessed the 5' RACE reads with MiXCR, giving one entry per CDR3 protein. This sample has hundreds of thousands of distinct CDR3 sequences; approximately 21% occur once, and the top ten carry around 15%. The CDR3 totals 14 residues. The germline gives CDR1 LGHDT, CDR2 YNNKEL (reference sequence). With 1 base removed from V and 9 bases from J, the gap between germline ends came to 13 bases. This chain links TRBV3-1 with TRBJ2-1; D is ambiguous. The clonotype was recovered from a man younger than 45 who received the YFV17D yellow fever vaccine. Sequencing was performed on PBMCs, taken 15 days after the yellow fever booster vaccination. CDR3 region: CASSQVVSSIEQFF. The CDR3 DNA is TGTGCCAGCAGCCAAGTTGTTAGCTCGATTGAGCAGTTCTTC.